This T cell receptor beta chain was recorded in a study of PD-L1 blockade in urothelial cancer (dated by TCRdb to 2016 to 2017). In terms of the full investigation: Therapy was started in the mid-2010s for all patients, and atezolizumab 1,200 mg was administered intravenously every 3 weeks. About 90% of the 29 patients were identified as males with urothelial cancer of bladder origin, and a prior smoking history was reported by 18 of 29 patients. Patients had an ECOG performance status of 0 or 1 and had received between 0 and 3 prior chemotherapy regimens. Blood samples were analyzed at 3 weeks after treatment start (second dose) and at 6 weeks after treatment start. Blood samples gave median yields of around 140,000 T cells and tens of thousands of unique TCRs, along with a median clonality of approximately 0.08. The study was an exploratory multi-omic analysis of somatic, immune and clinical correlates of response to PD-L1 blockade with atezolizumab in urothelial cancer. Pretreatment tumor samples, along with matched peripheral blood collected serially before and after atezolizumab treatment, underwent TCR sequencing. Durable clinical benefit meant progression-free survival longer than 6 months, and TCR features were also tested against progression-free and overall survival. In the same patients, pretreatment tumors underwent whole exome sequencing and RNA sequencing in addition to TCR sequencing. Durable clinical benefit was achieved by nine patients and was not achieved by 20 patients. Pretreatment blood TCR-seq was available for fewer than 30 patients, at least one posttreatment blood collection was obtained for 25 or so patients, and tumor TCR-seq was available for 25 or so patients. What the authors observed across the whole study: Greater expansion of tumor-associated TCR clones in peripheral blood 3 weeks after the start of treatment was observed in patients with durable benefit (n of about 22, p = 0.022). A pretreatment peripheral blood TCR clonality below the median was linked to improved progression-free and overall survival. Because of the small sample size (n ≈ 27) and the many exploratory analyses performed, the results are intended to be regarded as hypothesis-generating.

Between the V and J ends, shortened by 0 bases and 3 bases respectively, the junction contains 10 bases. The CDR3, from cysteine to phenylalanine, totals 15 residues. CDR3 DNA is the only sequence kept; it has 45 bases, read in frame from the first base. The germline V gene encodes CDR1 SGHDT and CDR2 YYEEEE. Synthetic TCR analog templates were spiked into each PCR to estimate absolute template abundance from read counts. The immunoSEQ assay was used to amplify TCRbeta CDR3 regions from genomic DNA with bias-controlled V and J gene primers. Rearranged TCRbeta segments were sequenced at approximately 20X coverage. On the study's bioinformatics: Clustering was used to correct sequencing errors, and CDR3s were annotated against IMGT to assign V, D and J genes. Downstream analyses used only productive TCRbeta rearrangements, leaving out any out-of-frame or stop-codon sequences. Clonality was computed as one minus Shannon entropy normalized by the log of the number of unique productive sequences. Clones differing between time points or between blood and tumor were identified by Fisher's exact test with Benjamini-Hochberg correction at adjusted p below 0.01. TCRdb mirrors the immuneACCESS table, restricted to in-frame sequences. Some clones are absent from its copies; in checked studies, under half trace to an unresolved V gene, and the reason for the others is unknown. The V and J calls and clone size come from that table; D and trimming were worked out from the DNA. This sample has around 38,000 clones in its table, and nearly 85% of those were observed once. Around a sixth of the sample rests with the top ten.

As to this clone: Its antigen target is currently unknown. No much larger clone exists at a distance of one base, and base qualities are not known.

The time point label on this specimen signifies: pretreatment peripheral blood. A total of 25 to 35 patients with locally advanced or metastatic urothelial carcinoma, treated at Memorial Sloan Kettering on a trial protocol, made up the cohort. Peripheral blood mononuclear cells were collected from each patient pretreatment and during treatment, giving between 1 and 8 total time points per patient. The Qiagen DNeasy Blood extraction kit was used to purify genomic DNA from total PBMCs and tumor samples. PBMCs were collected pretreatment and during treatment and were isolated and stored as previously described.

The chain uses TRBV5-6 and TRBJ2-1, and possibly TRBD1, on 5 matching bases. Sequenced here: PBMCs, sampled around atezolizumab (anti-PD-L1) treatment. This TCR derives from a man aged 55 to 70 with urothelial cancer. The DNA sequence reads TGTGCCAGCAGCTTGGGGCAGGGCGGCTACAATGAGCAGTTCTTC. This codes for CASSLGQGGYNEQFF.